This T cell receptor beta chain was found in a study of blood T cell repertoires in COVID-19 (dated by TCRdb to the early 2020s). In the study overall: The collaborator samples originated in the United States, Italy and Spain and spanned the acute and convalescent phases of COVID-19. Deeply sampled blood TCRbeta repertoires from subjects exposed to, actively infected with, or recovered from COVID-19 were included in the dataset. Nearly every sample came with metadata listing a de-identified subject ID, COVID-19 status, age in years and sex. The material from the prospective study consisted of cDNA or gDNA derived from T cells, B-cell-depleted T cells, or PBMCs. HLA class I and class II types, where available, came from metadata supplied by the sample provider rather than from assay-based typing. The samples were drawn from the first 160 participants of the ongoing ImmuneRACE study and from 950 to 1,500 subjects provided by 6 global collaborators. A freely available public database, intended as a resource for researchers studying the immune response to SARS-CoV-2, is where the repertoires were released.

This clone was seen ten or more times. What this receptor recognizes is not known. Base qualities are not provided; no much larger clone lies one nucleotide away. TCRbeta CDR3 regions were amplified from genomic DNA by means of the immunoSEQ Assay, a bias-controlled multiplex PCR. In the authors' own workflow: The number of nucleated cells in each sample was estimated from the amplification of reference gene primers within the assay. To quantify the absolute abundance of each unique TCRbeta CDR3 rearrangement, sequence reads were collapsed and filtered. For each sample, productive Simpson clonality was calculated as the square root of Simpson's diversity index over productive rearrangements. TCRdb took this table from immuneACCESS and kept in-frame rearrangements with V and J called. Such tables lack part of the clones; where checked against another copy, unresolved V genes explain under half of the gap, and the rest is unexplained. V, J and clone size are taken as reported in that table, and D and trimming were inferred from the DNA itself. This sample gives 310,000 or so clones in total; around 88% of them show up just once. 1.2% of the sample comes from the top ten.

What the research found in general, with its limitations: The quantity of clinical and demographic metadata differed by source and by participant and was supplied without curation.

The collaborating institutions used their own protocols to collect whole blood in K2EDTA tubes. For TCRbeta analysis, collaborators shipped samples as frozen whole blood, isolated PBMCs, or DNA extracted from either of those sample types. The CDR3 runs 14 amino acids, cysteine and phenylalanine included. Only the CDR3 portion is preserved as DNA: 42 bases, with reading frame beginning at the first base. CDR1 and CDR2 are read off the germline V gene as SGHRS and YFSETQ. The germline V end is reduced by 2 bases and the J end by 4 bases; junction bases left unmatched: 4. The chain joins TRBV5-1 to TRBJ1-2; TRBD1 fits 8 bases in the junction. The receptor's source is a woman aged 45 to 65 with acute or convalescent COVID-19. Material for sequencing was peripheral blood. The DNA reads TGCGCCAGCAGCTTACCGGGACAGGTCTATGGCTACACCTTC. It encodes CASSLPGQVYGYTF.